This T cell receptor beta chain derives from a study of shared clonotypes between healthy human individuals. Study-level points and caveats: The small donor group covered limited genetic and exposure diversity. Investigators expected sequencing depth to affect clonotype sharing among donors. Tissues were not sampled, only blood, and their repertoires likely differ.

Measured with immunoSEQ multiplex PCR; TCRdb has only the in-frame clones, and not every one. In the table there are about 2 million clones, over 85% of which are singletons. With respect to this clone: The antigen remains unidentified.

Every one of the donors was a Caucasian adult that lived in Nashville, Tennessee. This CDR3 comprises 13 residues. The V segment lost 5 bases and the J segment 2 bases; nucleotides outside the gene matches: 0. The germline gives CDR1 MNHNS, CDR2 SASEGT. V gene TRBV6-1 combines with J gene TRBJ1-5; 7 bases line up with TRBD1. Specimen: naive CD4+ T cells sorted from blood. Subset given: CD45RA+ positively selected. The origin of this receptor is a man in his late teens or twenties in good health. The CDR3 reads CASSQGGNQPQHF. The CDR3 coding sequence is TGTGCCAGCAGTCAGGGGGGCAATCAGCCCCAGCATTTT.